Below are 28 T cell receptor beta chains sequenced from a single sample in a study of T cells in Graves' hyperthyroidism and ophthalmopathy. TCR beta CDR3 sequences were amplified from RNA transcripts. A set of HTBI primers served as the primers for a first-round RT-PCR of the TCR CDR3. TCRdb recomputed calls from the multiplex PCR reads with MiXCR, one row per CDR3 protein. The repertoire holds about 260,000 distinct CDR3 sequences, with about 15% as singletons. The sample was blood. Receptors were obtained from a woman in her late teens or twenties with Graves' ophthalmopathy.

This clonotype was detected many times. The chain has TRBV3-1 and TRBJ2-1; D remains unclear. The ends were cut back, 0 bases at V and 10 bases at J, with 7 bases in the middle. Germline CDR1 and CDR2: LGHDT and YNNKEL (reference sequence). CDR3 length: 12 residues. CDR3 in amino acids: CASSQDMGEQFF. The CDR3 DNA reads as TGTGCCAGCAGCCAAGATATGGGGGAGCAGTTCTTC.

There are many counts of this clonotype. The chain recombines TRBV12-3 or TRBV12-4 with TRBJ2-5, with D perhaps TRBD2 (5 bases). Trimming cost V 8 bases and J 5 bases, with 21 bases left between them. This CDR3 spans 15 amino acids. CDR3 in DNA: TGTGCCAGCGCGGACGGCCTTGGGAGAGAGGAGACCCAGTACTTC. This encodes CASADGLGREETQYF.

The sample holds many counts of this clonotype. The V call is TRBV10-3, the J call TRBJ2-7; TRBD1 aligns across 9 bases. Germline-derived CDR1 and CDR2 are ENHRY and SYGVKD. The CDR3 is 16 amino acids. Unmatched junction bases numbered 7, after V lost 2 bases and J lost 2 bases. CDR3 residues: CAISEMTGGVTYEQYF. The CDR3 bases are TGTGCCATCAGTGAGATGACAGGGGGGGTCACCTACGAGCAGTACTTC.

This clonotype was seen many times. The chain has TRBV6-2 or TRBV6-3 and TRBJ1-1; 7 nucleotides agree with TRBD1. Trimming at V came to 6 bases and at J to 10 bases, leaving 8 bases not matched to a gene. In germline, CDR1 is MNHEY, CDR2 SVGEGT. The CDR3 loop spans 12 amino acids. The CDR3: CASSLDRFGAFF. CDR3 sequence (DNA): TGTGCCAGCAGCCTGGACAGGTTCGGAGCTTTCTTT.

This clonotype occurred many times. The chain carries TRBV27 and TRBJ1-5; D unresolved. Deletions cut 4 bases from V and 0 bases from J, with 7 bases between. Germline V gene data show CDR1 as MNHEY and CDR2 as SMNVEV (reference sequence). This CDR3 is 14 amino acids long. The CDR3 loop reads CASSSRDSNQPQHF. CDR3 nucleotides: TGTGCCAGCAGTTCGAGGGATAGCAATCAGCCCCAGCATTTT.

This clonotype was counted ten times or more. The chain joins TRBV12-3 or TRBV12-4 to TRBJ2-3; D remains unclear. V gave up 3 bases and J gave up 0 bases, with 7 bases separating them. The CDR3 length is 14 residues. Here the CDR3 reads CASSLGPSTDTQYF. Written as DNA, the CDR3 is TGTGCCAGCAGTTTGGGTCCGAGCACAGATACGCAGTATTTT.

This clonotype was recorded many times. V is TRBV20-1 and J is TRBJ2-7, with D possibly being TRBD2 (6 bases). This CDR3 is built from 14 residues. Trimming left V 1 base short and J 0 bases short, with 10 bases between. The germline V gene encodes CDR1 DFQATT and CDR2 SNEGSKA (reference sequence). The CDR3 protein is CSARGASVSYEQYF. The CDR3 bases are TGCAGTGCTAGAGGGGCTAGCGTCTCCTACGAGCAGTACTTC.

This clonotype was observed at least ten times. The chain recombines TRBV28 with TRBJ2-1, with D possibly matching TRBD1 (5 bases). Germline-derived CDR1 and CDR2 are MDHEN and SYDVKM. Trimming took 8 bases from V and 5 from J, leaving 16 bases between them. The CDR3 has 14 residues. The chain's CDR3 is CASWSPTVDNEQFF. The CDR3 nucleotides read TGTGCCAGCTGGTCGCCGACAGTGGACAATGAGCAGTTCTTC. Full variable domain (outside the CDR3, taken from reference TRBV28 and TRBJ2-1): DVKVTQSSRYLVKRTGEKVFLECVQDMDHENMFWYRQDPGLGLRLIYFSYDVKMKEKGDIPEGYSVSREKKERFSLILESASTNQTSMYLCASWSPTVDNEQFFGPGTRLTVL.

The chain joins TRBV14 to TRBJ2-2; D is tentatively TRBD1 or TRBD2 (5 bases each). Per germline, CDR1 SGHDN and CDR2 FVKESK. Trimming stripped 3 bases from V and 7 bases from J, with 12 bases between. The CDR3 length is 14 residues. The CDR3 sequence: CASSHGTEHGELFF. The CDR3 region has the DNA TGTGCCAGCAGCCACGGGACCGAGCACGGGGAGCTGTTTTTT.

This clonotype showed up many times. This rearrangement joins TRBV19 to TRBJ1-2; a possible D gene is TRBD1 (6 bases). This CDR3 is 12 amino acids long. Germline V gene sequence: CDR1 LNHDA, CDR2 SQIVND (reference sequence). The V gene lost 10 bases and the J gene lost 2 bases, with 11 bases spanning the gap. The CDR3 reads CATQDSNYGYTF. The CDR3 region has the DNA TGTGCCACCCAGGACAGCAACTATGGCTACACCTTC.

This clonotype was seen ten or more times. The rearrangement links TRBV18 to TRBJ2-3; a weak D match, TRBD2 (5 bases). In germline, CDR1 is KGHSH, CDR2 LQKENI. CDR3 length: 15 amino acids. Trimming left V 6 bases short and J 2 bases short, with 15 bases between. CDR3 amino acids: CASSPPGGFTDTQYF. DNA of the CDR3: TGTGCCAGCTCGCCGCCTGGCGGGTTCACAGATACGCAGTATTTT.

This clonotype has a count of ten or more. The chain couples TRBV6-2 or TRBV6-3 to TRBJ2-3; tentative D call: TRBD1 (6 bases). The V and J ends lost 7 bases and 6 bases respectively, with 8 bases between them. Germline assignment: CDR1 MNHEY and CDR2 SVGEGT. The CDR3 is 11 residues long. CDR3 sequence: CASNTGDTQYF. CDR3 bases: TGTGCCAGCAACACAGGGGATACGCAGTATTTT.

This clonotype was recorded at least ten times. The rearrangement links TRBV19 to TRBJ2-3; a possible D gene is TRBD1 (5 bases). Germline V gene sequence: CDR1 LNHDA, CDR2 SQIVND (reference sequence). This CDR3 spans 16 amino acids. The germline V and J ends were trimmed by 6 bases and 3 bases, with 19 bases remaining between them. The CDR3 region has the DNA TGTGCCAGTAGCCGTTACAGGAGTGGATTTACAGATACGCAGTATTTT. Its translation is CASSRYRSGFTDTQYF.

This clonotype was counted many times. This chain connects TRBV6-1 to TRBJ2-2, with D possibly being TRBD2 (6 bases). From germline, CDR1 is MNHNS and CDR2 SASEGT. This CDR3 contains 15 residues. V lost 3 bases to trimming and J lost 5 bases, with 13 bases between them. CDR3 in amino acids: CASSDKLARTGELFF. CDR3 bases: TGTGCCAGCAGTGATAAGCTAGCGCGGACCGGGGAGCTGTTTTTT.

This clonotype turned up a few times. A much bigger clone sits one base away, suggesting this may be a read error. The rearrangement joins TRBV7-2 to TRBJ2-7, with D perhaps matching TRBD1 (5 bases). Germline values: CDR1 SGHTA, CDR2 FQGNSA. The CDR3 is 15 amino acids. The V end was cut by 4 bases, the J end by 0 bases, with 13 bases between. The CDR3 region is CASSYRSPSSYEQYF. The CDR3 DNA reads TGTGCCAGCAGCTACAGGAGCCCCAGCTCCTACGAGCAGTACTTC.

The rearrangement links TRBV7-9 to TRBJ2-5; D tentatively fits TRBD1 or TRBD2 (5 bases each). CDR3 size: 15 residues. Looked up from germline, CDR1 is SEHNR and CDR2 is FQNEAQ (reference sequence). V was cut by 5 bases and J by 5 bases, with 18 bases left in between. In nucleotides, the CDR3 is TGTGCCAGCAGCCTGACCGGGGCCTCAGGGGAGACCCAGTACTTC. This codes for CASSLTGASGETQYF.

This chain links TRBV7-2 with TRBJ2-1, with 10 nucleotides matching TRBD2. The J segment lost 6 bases and the V segment lost 2 bases, leaving 7 bases of the junction unmatched. The CDR3 is 16 residues long. Looked up from germline, CDR1 is SGHTA and CDR2 is FQGNSA. DNA of the CDR3: TGTGCCAGCAGCTTATTGGCTAGCGGGAGTCCCAATGAGCAGTTCTTC. It encodes CASSLLASGSPNEQFF.

This clonotype was observed at least ten times. Written as DNA, the CDR3 is TGTGCCAGCAGTCCCCGACAGTTCTCGAGCCTTCAGCCCCAGCATTTT. Translation gives CASSPRQFSSLQPQHF. The chain employs TRBV2 and TRBJ1-5; weak D call: TRBD1 (5 bases). Per germline, CDR1 SNHLY and CDR2 FYNNEI. This CDR3 contains 16 residues. Trimming took off 5 bases at V and 6 bases at J, with 20 bases between the two ends.

The sample holds a few counts of this clonotype. This sequence joins TRBV6-1 and TRBJ2-3; 12 nucleotides align to TRBD2. Germline V gene data show CDR1 as MNHNS and CDR2 as SASEGT. There are 15 residues in the CDR3. Trimming removed 6 bases from V and 3 bases from J; junction bases left unmatched: 4. The CDR3 nucleotides read TGTGCCAGCAGCGACACTAGCGGGGGGACAGATACGCAGTATTTT. Amino acid sequence: CASSDTSGGTDTQYF.

The table lists this clonotype with many counts. V usage is TRBV27 and J usage is TRBJ2-3, with 11 positions matching TRBD2. Trimming took 1 base from V and 2 from J; bases not matched to a gene: 2. Per the germline V gene, CDR1 is MNHEY and CDR2 is SMNVEV (reference sequence). This CDR3 region has 16 residues. The CDR3 bases are TGTGCCAGCAGTTTATTACTAGCGGGAGTCACAGATACGCAGTATTTT. It specifies CASSLLLAGVTDTQYF.

This clonotype was seen at least ten times. The chain has TRBV2 and TRBJ2-2, with 8 positions matching TRBD1. This CDR3 is 13 amino acids long. With V trimmed by 7 bases and J by 6 bases, 4 bases remained unmatched. The V gene's germline CDR1 is SNHLY and CDR2 FYNNEI. In nucleotides, the CDR3 is TGTGCCAGCAAGCAGGGGGCGGCCGGGGAGCTGTTTTTT. Translation: CASKQGAAGELFF.

This clonotype was seen at least ten times. The chain links TRBV24-1 to TRBJ2-1; the match to TRBD2 covers 14 bases. V gave up 0 bases and J gave up 3 bases; unmatched junction bases: 9. CDR1 and CDR2 (germline): KGHDR, SFDVKD. This CDR3 has 20 residues. CDR3 region: CATSDLGSPGTSGSYNEQFF. In nucleotides, the CDR3 is TGTGCCACCAGTGATTTGGGGTCTCCCGGGACTAGCGGGAGCTACAATGAGCAGTTCTTC.

This clonotype was recorded at least ten times. The gene calls are TRBV7-3 and TRBJ1-6, with a possible D match to TRBD1 (5 bases). V was shortened by 3 bases and J by 10 bases, with 10 bases between the two germline ends. This CDR3 contains 13 residues. CDR1 is SGHTA and CDR2 is FQGTGA in the germline V gene. The CDR3 DNA reads as TGTGCCAGCAGCTTGCAGGGCGGCTCACCCCTCCACTTT. Translation gives CASSLQGGSPLHF. The whole variable domain, remainder taken from reference TRBV7-3 and TRBJ1-6, is GAGVSQTPSNKVTEKGKYVELRCDPISGHTALYWYRQSLGQGPEFLIYFQGTGAADDSGLPNDRFFAVRPEGSVSTLKIQRTERGDSAVYLCASSLQGGSPLHFGNGTRLTVT.

This clonotype has more than one count but fewer than ten. The V gene is TRBV6-4, the J gene TRBJ2-3; the D is unclear. Germline V gives CDR1 MRHNA, CDR2 SNTAGT. With 2 bases removed from V and 2 bases from J, the gap between germline ends came to 5 bases. The CDR3 has 13 amino acids. The CDR3 loop reads CASSDQPTDTQYF. The DNA for the CDR3 is TGTGCCAGCAGTGACCAACCCACAGATACGCAGTATTTT.

This clonotype was found many times. The gene calls are TRBV5-1 and TRBJ1-1; perhaps TRBD1 as D (6 bases). Germline-derived CDR1 and CDR2 are SGHRS and YFSETQ. The CDR3 is 13 amino acids. V gave up 4 bases and J gave up 5 bases, with 12 bases separating them. CDR3 residues: CASSIQGETEAFF. CDR3 coding DNA: TGCGCCAGCAGCATACAGGGTGAAACTGAAGCTTTCTTT. Filled out from reference TRBV5-1 and TRBJ1-1, the complete variable domain reads KAGVTQTPRYLIKTRGQQVTLSCSPISGHRSVSWYQQTPGQGLQFLFEYFSETQRNKGNFPGRFSGRQFSNSRSEMNVSTLELGDSALYLCASSIQGETEAFFGQGTRLTVV.

About this clonotype itself: Sequence at one end of the junction differs from germline and may be a read error. DNA for the CDR3: TGCGCCAGCAGCCAAGTTACAGGGGATTTTCCAGTCTTC. Translating gives CASSQVTGDFPVF. The gene calls are TRBV4-1 and TRBJ2-5, with TRBD1 matching over 7 bases. There are 13 residues in the CDR3. Germline loops: CDR1 MGHRA, CDR2 YSYEKL.

On this clonotype: This could be a read error, since a much larger clone is one nucleotide away. The V and J genes are TRBV6-2 or TRBV6-3 and TRBJ2-1; maybe TRBD2 (6 bases). Germline V gene sequence: CDR1 MNHEY, CDR2 SVGEGT. The CDR3 covers 14 residues. Deletions cut 6 bases from V and 8 bases from J, with 17 bases between. The CDR3 DNA follows: TGTGCCAGCAGGCGCGGGGCGGAGGCCCATGAGCAGTTCTTC. Protein product: CASRRGAEAHEQFF.

This clonotype has ten or more counts. CDR3 coding DNA: TGTGCCAGCACCCCAGAGGGCTATGGCTACACCTTC. Its protein product is CASTPEGYGYTF. V usage is TRBV28 and J usage is TRBJ1-2; D is ambiguous. The V end was cut by 7 bases, the J end by 4 bases, with 10 bases between. Germline assignment: CDR1 MDHEN and CDR2 SYDVKM. The CDR3 is 12 residues long.